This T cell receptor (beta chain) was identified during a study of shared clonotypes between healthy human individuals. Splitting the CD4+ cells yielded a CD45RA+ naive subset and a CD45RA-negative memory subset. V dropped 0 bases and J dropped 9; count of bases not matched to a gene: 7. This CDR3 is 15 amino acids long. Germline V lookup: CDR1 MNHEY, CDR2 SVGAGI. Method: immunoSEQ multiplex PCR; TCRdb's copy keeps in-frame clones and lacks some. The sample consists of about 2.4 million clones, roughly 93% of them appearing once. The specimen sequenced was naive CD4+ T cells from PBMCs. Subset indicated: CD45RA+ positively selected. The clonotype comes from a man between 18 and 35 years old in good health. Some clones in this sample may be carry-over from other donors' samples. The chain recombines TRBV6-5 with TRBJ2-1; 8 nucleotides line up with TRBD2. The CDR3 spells CASSYSGTRLSEQFF. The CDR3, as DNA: TGTGCCAGCAGTTACTCCGGGACTAGGTTAAGTGAGCAGTTCTTC.